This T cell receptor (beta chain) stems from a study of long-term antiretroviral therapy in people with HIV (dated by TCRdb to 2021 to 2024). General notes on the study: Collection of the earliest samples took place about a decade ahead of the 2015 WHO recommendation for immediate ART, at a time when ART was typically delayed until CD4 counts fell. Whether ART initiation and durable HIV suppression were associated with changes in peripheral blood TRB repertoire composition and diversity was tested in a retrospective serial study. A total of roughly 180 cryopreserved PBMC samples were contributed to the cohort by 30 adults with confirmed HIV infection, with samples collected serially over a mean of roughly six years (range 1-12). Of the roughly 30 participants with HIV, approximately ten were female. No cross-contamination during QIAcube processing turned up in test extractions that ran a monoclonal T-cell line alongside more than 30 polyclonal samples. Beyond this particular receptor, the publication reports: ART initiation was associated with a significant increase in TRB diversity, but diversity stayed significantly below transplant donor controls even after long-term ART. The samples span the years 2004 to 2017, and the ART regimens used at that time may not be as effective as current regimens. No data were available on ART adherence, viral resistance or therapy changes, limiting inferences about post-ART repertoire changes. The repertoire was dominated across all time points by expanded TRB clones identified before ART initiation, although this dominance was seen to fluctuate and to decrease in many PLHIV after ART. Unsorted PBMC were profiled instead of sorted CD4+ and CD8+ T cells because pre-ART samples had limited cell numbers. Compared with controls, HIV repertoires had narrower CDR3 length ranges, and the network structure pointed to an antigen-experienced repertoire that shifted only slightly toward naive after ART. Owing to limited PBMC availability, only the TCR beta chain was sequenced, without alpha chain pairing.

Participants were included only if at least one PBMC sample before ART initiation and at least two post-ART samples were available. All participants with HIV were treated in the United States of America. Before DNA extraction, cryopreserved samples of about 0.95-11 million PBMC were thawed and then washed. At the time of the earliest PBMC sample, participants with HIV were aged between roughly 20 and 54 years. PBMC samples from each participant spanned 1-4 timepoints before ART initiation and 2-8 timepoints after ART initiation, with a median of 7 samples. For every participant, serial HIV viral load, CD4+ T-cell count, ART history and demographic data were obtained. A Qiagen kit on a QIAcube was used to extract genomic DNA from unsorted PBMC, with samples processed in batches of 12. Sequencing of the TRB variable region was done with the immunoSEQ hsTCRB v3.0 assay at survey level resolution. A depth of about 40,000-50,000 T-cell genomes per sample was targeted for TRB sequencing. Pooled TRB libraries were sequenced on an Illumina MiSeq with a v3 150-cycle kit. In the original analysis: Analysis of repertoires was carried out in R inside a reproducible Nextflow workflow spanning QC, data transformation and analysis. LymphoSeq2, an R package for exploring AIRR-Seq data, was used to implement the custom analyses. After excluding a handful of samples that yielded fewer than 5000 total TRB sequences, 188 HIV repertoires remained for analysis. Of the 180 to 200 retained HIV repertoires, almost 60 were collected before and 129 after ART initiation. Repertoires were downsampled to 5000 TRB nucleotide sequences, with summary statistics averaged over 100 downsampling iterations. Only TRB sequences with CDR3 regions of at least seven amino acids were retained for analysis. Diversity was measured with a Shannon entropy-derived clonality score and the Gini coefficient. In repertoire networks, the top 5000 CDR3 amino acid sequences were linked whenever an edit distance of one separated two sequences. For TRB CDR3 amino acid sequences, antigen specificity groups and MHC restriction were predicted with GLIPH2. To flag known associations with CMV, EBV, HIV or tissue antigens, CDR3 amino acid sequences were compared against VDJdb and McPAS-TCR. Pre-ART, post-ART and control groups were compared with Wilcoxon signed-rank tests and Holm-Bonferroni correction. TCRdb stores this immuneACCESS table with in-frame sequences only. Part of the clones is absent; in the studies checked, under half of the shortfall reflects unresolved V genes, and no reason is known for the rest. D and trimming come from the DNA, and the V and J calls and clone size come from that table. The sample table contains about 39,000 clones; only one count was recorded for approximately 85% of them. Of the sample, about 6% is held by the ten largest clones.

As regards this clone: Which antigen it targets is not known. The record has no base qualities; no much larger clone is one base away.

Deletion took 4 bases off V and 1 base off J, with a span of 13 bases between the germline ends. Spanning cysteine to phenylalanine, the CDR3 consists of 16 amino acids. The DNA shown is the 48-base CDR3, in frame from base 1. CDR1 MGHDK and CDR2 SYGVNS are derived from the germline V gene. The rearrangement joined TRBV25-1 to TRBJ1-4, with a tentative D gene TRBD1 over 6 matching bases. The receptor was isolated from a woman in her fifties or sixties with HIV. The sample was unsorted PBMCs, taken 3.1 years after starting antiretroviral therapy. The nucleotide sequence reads TGTGCCAGCAGTGTGTGGGGAGGGGGAACTAATGAAAAACTGTTTTTT. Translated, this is CASSVWGGGTNEKLFF.